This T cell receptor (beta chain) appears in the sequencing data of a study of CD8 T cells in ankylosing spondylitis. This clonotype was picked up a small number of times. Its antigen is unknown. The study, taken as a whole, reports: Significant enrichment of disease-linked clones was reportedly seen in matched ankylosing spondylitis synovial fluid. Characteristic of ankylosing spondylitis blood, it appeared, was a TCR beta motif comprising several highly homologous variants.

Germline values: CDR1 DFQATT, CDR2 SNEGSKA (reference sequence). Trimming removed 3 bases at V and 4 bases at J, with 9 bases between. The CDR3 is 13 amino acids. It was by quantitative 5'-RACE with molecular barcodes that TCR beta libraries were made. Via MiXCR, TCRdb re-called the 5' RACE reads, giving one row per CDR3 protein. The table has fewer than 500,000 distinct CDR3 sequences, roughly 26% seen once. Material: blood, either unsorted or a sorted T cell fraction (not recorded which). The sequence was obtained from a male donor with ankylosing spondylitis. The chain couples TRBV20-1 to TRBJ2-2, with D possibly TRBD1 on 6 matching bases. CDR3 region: CSASWTATGELFF. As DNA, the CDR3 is TGCAGTGCTAGTTGGACAGCCACCGGGGAGCTGTTTTTT.